This entry lists 25 T cell receptor beta chains sequenced from one sample in a study of cytomegalovirus exposure and HLA in healthy donors. The repertoire was sequenced with immunoSEQ multiplex PCR; TCRdb's copy has only in-frame clones and lacks some. The table shows 70,000 to 75,000 clones, with 85% to 95% occurring only once. What was sequenced was PBMCs. The source is a man between 18 and 35 years old in good health and CMV-seropositive.

The rearrangement links TRBV11-2 to TRBJ2-3; unclear D gene. The CDR3 is 13 residues long. Germline CDR1 is SGHAT and CDR2 is FQNNGV. The V end lost 4 bases, the J end lost 2 bases, and 7 bases lay between the germline ends. CDR3 loop: CASSSLATDTQYF. The CDR3 nucleotides are TGTGCCAGCAGCTCTTTAGCCACAGATACGCAGTATTTT.

This sequence joins TRBV11-2 and TRBJ2-7; possible D gene TRBD2, 6 bases. V was pared by 3 bases and J by 7 bases, with 16 bases between. CDR3 length: 14 amino acids. Germline CDR1 and CDR2: SGHAT and FQNNGV. This CDR3 is CASSFRRDLKEQYF. The CDR3, as DNA: TGTGCCAGCAGCTTTAGGCGGGACCTGAAAGAGCAGTACTTC.

The rearrangement links TRBV7-9 to TRBJ2-1; 7 bases agree with TRBD1. The CDR3 covers 15 residues. Germline V CDR1 and CDR2: SEHNR, FQNEAQ (reference sequence). V shed 0 bases and J 10 bases; nucleotides not matched to a gene: 9. The DNA of the CDR3 is TGTGCCAGCAGCTTAGCCCGACAGGGCTCGGGGGAGCAGTTCTTC. This gives the protein CASSLARQGSGEQFF.

This clone was picked up one time. The chain employs TRBV19 and TRBJ2-1, with unresolved D. Germline V gene data show CDR1 as LNHDA and CDR2 as SQIVND (reference sequence). The CDR3 has 14 amino acids. Trimming stripped 3 bases from V and 1 base from J, with 7 bases between. CDR3 sequence: CASSIKLSYNEQFF. DNA for the CDR3: TGTGCCAGTAGTATTAAACTTTCCTACAATGAGCAGTTCTTC.

The chain uses TRBV14 and TRBJ2-1; 13 positions match TRBD2. Germline assignment: CDR1 SGHDN and CDR2 FVKESK. V shed 7 bases and J 6 bases; nucleotides not matched to a gene: 3. The CDR3 extends over 14 amino acids. CDR3 residues: CASTRTSGSNEQFF. CDR3 coding DNA: TGTGCCAGCACTCGGACTAGCGGGAGCAATGAGCAGTTCTTC.

The chain links TRBV18 to TRBJ1-2; TRBD1 matches at 10 bases. The CDR3 sequence is 15 residues long. Germline values: CDR1 KGHSH, CDR2 LQKENI. The J segment lost 1 base and the V segment lost 5 bases, leaving 4 bases of the junction unmatched. Here the CDR3 reads CASSAGTGDNYGYTF. In DNA, the CDR3 is TGTGCCAGCTCAGCCGGGACAGGGGATAACTATGGCTACACCTTC.

The V gene is TRBV19, the J gene TRBJ2-2, with D tentatively TRBD2 (6 bases). In germline, CDR1 is LNHDA, CDR2 SQIVND (reference sequence). V was pared by 7 bases and J by 0 bases, with 18 bases between. The CDR3 runs 17 residues. The DNA of the CDR3 is TGTGCCAGTAACTACCAGGGAGGACGCGCGAACACCGGGGAGCTGTTTTTT. Translated: CASNYQGGRANTGELFF.

The V gene is TRBV9, the J gene TRBJ2-5; TRBD2 aligns across 7 bases. The length of the CDR3 is 14 residues. The trim removed 1 base at V and 3 bases at J, leaving 3 bases unmatched. CDR1 is SGDLS and CDR2 is YYNGEE in the germline V gene. CDR3 in amino acids: CASSVSGAKETQYF. For the CDR3, the DNA is TGTGCCAGCAGCGTAAGCGGGGCGAAAGAGACCCAGTACTTC.

V and J are TRBV27 and TRBJ2-5; no clear D. V dropped 6 bases and J dropped 5 bases, with 7 bases sitting between them. Per the germline V gene, CDR1 is MNHEY and CDR2 is SMNVEV (reference sequence). The CDR3 is made up of 11 amino acids. CDR3 sequence: CASSTGETQYF. The CDR3, as DNA: TGTGCCAGCAGCACCGGGGAGACCCAGTACTTC.

V is TRBV19 and J is TRBJ2-7, with 10 bases aligning to TRBD1. CDR3 length equals 15 residues. The junction had 7 bases not matched to a gene; V was cut back by 4 bases and J by 4 bases. In germline, CDR1 is LNHDA, CDR2 SQIVND (reference sequence). CDR3 in amino acids: CASSTHGQGGYEQYF. In DNA form, the CDR3 reads TGTGCCAGTAGTACCCACGGACAGGGGGGGTACGAGCAGTACTTC.

The V gene is TRBV5-4, the J gene TRBJ2-1, with 9 bases fitting TRBD2. The CDR3 consists of 16 residues. The trim removed 1 base at V and 4 bases at J, leaving 6 bases unmatched. Germline CDR1 reads SGHNT; CDR2 reads YYREEE (reference sequence). The CDR3 sequence: CASSLIVAGAYNEQFF. The CDR3 region has the DNA TGTGCCAGCAGCTTGATAGTAGCGGGGGCTTACAATGAGCAGTTCTTC.

The rearrangement joins TRBV19 to TRBJ2-7; 7 nucleotides line up with TRBD1. CDR1 and CDR2 from the germline V gene are LNHDA and SQIVND (reference sequence). This CDR3 has 13 residues. V was clipped by 5 bases and J by 2 bases; unmatched bases: 3. CDR3 sequence reads: CASSFQGAYEQYF. The CDR3 DNA sequence: TGTGCCAGTAGTTTTCAGGGGGCCTACGAGCAGTACTTC. The complete variable domain, with remaining parts taken from reference TRBV19 and TRBJ2-7, reads DGGITQSPKYLFRKEGQNVTLSCEQNLNHDAMYWYRQDPGQGLRLIYYSQIVNDFQKGDIAEGYSVSREKKESFPLTVTSAQKNPTAFYLCASSFQGAYEQYFGPGTRLTVT.

The rearrangement links TRBV5-1 to TRBJ2-1, with 8 bases identical to TRBD2. The V segment lost 0 bases and the J segment 6 bases; nucleotides outside the gene matches: 8. In germline, CDR1 is SGHRS, CDR2 YFSETQ. This CDR3 has 16 residues. The CDR3 DNA reads as TGCGCCAGCAGCTTGGGCAGCGGGGGTGGCTTCAATGAGCAGTTCTTC. Protein: CASSLGSGGGFNEQFF. The whole variable domain, remainder taken from reference TRBV5-1 and TRBJ2-1, is KAGVTQTPRYLIKTRGQQVTLSCSPISGHRSVSWYQQTPGQGLQFLFEYFSETQRNKGNFPGRFSGRQFSNSRSEMNVSTLELGDSALYLCASSLGSGGGFNEQFFGPGTRLTVL.

The chain recombines TRBV27 with TRBJ2-1; 8 positions agree with TRBD2. Germline CDR1 and CDR2: MNHEY and SMNVEV (reference sequence). J lost 2 bases, V lost 7 bases, and 10 bases had no gene match. The length of the CDR3 is 16 residues. In DNA form, the CDR3 reads TGTGCCAGCAACCGCCAGGCGGGAGGAGCCTACAATGAGCAGTTCTTC. This translates into CASNRQAGGAYNEQFF.

CDR3 sequence: CASSRSRPGYTF. CDR3 nucleotides: TGTGCCAGCAGCCGTAGCCGTCCGGGCTACACCTTC. The chain couples TRBV5-6 to TRBJ1-2, with D uncertain. The germline CDR1 and CDR2 sequences are SGHDT and YYEEEE. The CDR3 consists of 12 residues. V was shortened by 4 bases and J by 8 bases, with 12 bases between the two germline ends.

The gene calls are TRBV5-6 and TRBJ2-3; a weak D match, TRBD2 (7 bases). CDR1 SGHDT and CDR2 YYEEEE come from the germline V gene. This CDR3 comprises 16 residues. The ends were cut back, 0 bases at V and 5 bases at J, with 16 bases in the middle. The CDR3, as DNA: TGTGCCAGCAGCTTGGCGTTTGGGGGGGGCGAAGATACGCAGTATTTT. Its translation is CASSLAFGGGEDTQYF.

This chain joins TRBV4-2 and TRBJ1-1; 7 nucleotides agree with TRBD1. The CDR3 is 18 residues long. Germline V gene data show CDR1 as LGHNA and CDR2 as YNFKEQ. The ends lost 0 bases at V and 5 bases at J; junction bases unmatched: 15. The CDR3 protein is CASSQDLKGAGGWTEAFF. The DNA for the CDR3 is TGTGCCAGCAGCCAAGACTTGAAGGGGGCTGGGGGATGGACTGAAGCTTTCTTT.

The J gene is TRBJ1-4, the V gene TRBV28, with 8 bases identical to TRBD1. This CDR3 contains 13 residues. With V trimmed by 9 bases and J by 7 bases, 7 bases remained unmatched. Germline V gives CDR1 MDHEN, CDR2 SYDVKM. The CDR3 coding sequence is TGTGCCAGTGGACAGGGAGTGAGTGAAAAACTGTTTTTT. Translation gives CASGQGVSEKLFF. The variable domain in full, with the rest retrieved from reference TRBV28 and TRBJ1-4, is DVKVTQSSRYLVKRTGEKVFLECVQDMDHENMFWYRQDPGLGLRLIYFSYDVKMKEKGDIPEGYSVSREKKERFSLILESASTNQTSMYLCASGQGVSEKLFFGSGTQLSVL.

The rearrangement joins TRBV10-3 to TRBJ2-7; 9 positions match TRBD2. The V gene end was trimmed by 3 bases and the J gene end by 5 bases; junction bases not matched to a gene: 11. CDR1 and CDR2 from the germline V gene are ENHRY and SYGVKD. This CDR3 spans 16 amino acids. The CDR3 is CAISEGSAGGRHEQYF. The CDR3, as DNA: TGTGCCATCAGTGAAGGGTCAGCGGGGGGCCGACACGAGCAGTACTTC.

This chain joins TRBV19 and TRBJ2-7, with D maybe TRBD2 (6 bases). Looked up from germline, CDR1 is LNHDA and CDR2 is SQIVND (reference sequence). There are 12 residues in the CDR3. Trimming cost V 4 bases and J 7 bases, with 11 bases left between them. CDR3 residues: CASSTSGGEQYF. In DNA form, the CDR3 reads TGTGCCAGTAGTACATCTGGGGGGGAGCAGTACTTC.

The chain combines TRBV2 with TRBJ1-6, with a weak D call TRBD1 (5 bases). The germline V and J ends were trimmed by 7 bases and 6 bases, with 16 bases remaining between them. CDR3 length: 15 residues. The germline gives CDR1 SNHLY, CDR2 FYNNEI. The CDR3 DNA reads as TGTGCCAGCATTTTTTCGGGGGGACCTAATTCACCCCTCCACTTT. It yields the protein CASIFSGGPNSPLHF.

Only one count was recorded for this clone. The chain couples TRBV2 to TRBJ1-6; 7 positions agree with TRBD1. Germline V gene data show CDR1 as SNHLY and CDR2 as FYNNEI. The CDR3 consists of 15 residues. V was clipped by 11 bases and J by 0 bases; unmatched bases: 7. The CDR3 here is CAGGTESSYNSPLHF. The CDR3 DNA follows: TGTGCCGGGGGGACAGAGAGCTCCTATAATTCACCCCTCCACTTT.

CDR3 sequence: CASSLGQSHDEQFF. The CDR3 DNA sequence: TGCGCCAGCAGCTTAGGACAATCTCACGATGAGCAGTTCTTC. The V gene is TRBV5-1, the J gene TRBJ2-1; D possibly corresponds to TRBD1 (5 bases). The V and J ends lost 2 bases and 8 bases respectively, with 14 bases between them. Germline-derived CDR1 and CDR2 are SGHRS and YFSETQ. This CDR3 region has 14 residues. Complete variable domain (other parts from reference TRBV5-1 and TRBJ2-1): KAGVTQTPRYLIKTRGQQVTLSCSPISGHRSVSWYQQTPGQGLQFLFEYFSETQRNKGNFPGRFSGRQFSNSRSEMNVSTLELGDSALYLCASSLGQSHDEQFFGPGTRLTVL.

The rearrangement uses TRBV5-4 and TRBJ1-2, with D possibly TRBD1 on 5 matching bases. The V gene lost 4 bases and the J gene lost 7 bases, with 14 bases spanning the gap. Germline CDR1 is SGHNT and CDR2 is YYREEE (reference sequence). The CDR3 runs 13 residues. The CDR3 loop is CASSRWMGGGYTF. Written as DNA, the CDR3 is TGTGCCAGCAGCCGGTGGATGGGGGGTGGCTACACCTTC.

This chain joins TRBV7-3 and TRBJ2-1, with D unresolved. The length of the CDR3 is 14 residues. Germline V gene sequence: CDR1 SGHTA, CDR2 FQGTGA. V lost 1 base, J lost 9 bases, and 13 bases lay in between. CDR3 DNA: TGTGCCAGCAGCTTAAGGGCCTCGTACGGTGAGCAGTTCTTC. Amino acids: CASSLRASYGEQFF.